This T cell receptor beta chain was obtained from a study of chemoradiotherapy in HPV16-positive cancers. Only in-frame clones appear in the TCRdb table, and some are missing; sequencing was by immunoSEQ multiplex PCR. The repertoire holds 30,000 to 45,000 clones, with about 80% as singletons. The germline V gene encodes CDR1 SGHNT and CDR2 YYREEE (reference sequence). CDR3 size: 17 residues. Trimming left V 0 bases short and J 8 bases short, with 23 bases between. This chain joins TRBV5-4 and TRBJ1-2; D remains ambiguous. The clonotype comes from a human donor with HPV-associated anogenital cancer. The material sequenced was blood, taken from a patient who underwent chemoradiotherapy. CDR3 loop: CASSLEELGRVLRGYTF. CDR3 DNA: TGTGCCAGCAGCTTGGAAGAACTTGGGAGGGTTTTAAGGGGCTACACCTTC.